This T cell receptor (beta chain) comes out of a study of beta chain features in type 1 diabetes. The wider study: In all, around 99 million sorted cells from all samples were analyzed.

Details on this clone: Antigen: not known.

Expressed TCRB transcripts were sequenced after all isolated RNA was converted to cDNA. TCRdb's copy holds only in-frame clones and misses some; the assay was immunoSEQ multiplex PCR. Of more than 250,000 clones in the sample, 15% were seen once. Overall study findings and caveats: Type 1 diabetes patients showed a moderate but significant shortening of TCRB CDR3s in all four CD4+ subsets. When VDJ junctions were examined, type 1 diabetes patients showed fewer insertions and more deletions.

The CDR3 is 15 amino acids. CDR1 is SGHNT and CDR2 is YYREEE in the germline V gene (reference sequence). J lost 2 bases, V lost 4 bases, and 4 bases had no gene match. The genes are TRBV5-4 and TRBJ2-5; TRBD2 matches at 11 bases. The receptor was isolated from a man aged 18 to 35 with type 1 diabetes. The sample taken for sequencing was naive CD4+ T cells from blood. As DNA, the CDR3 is TGTGCCAGCAGCCTGACTAGCGGGGTACAAGAGACCCAGTACTTC. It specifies CASSLTSGVQETQYF.